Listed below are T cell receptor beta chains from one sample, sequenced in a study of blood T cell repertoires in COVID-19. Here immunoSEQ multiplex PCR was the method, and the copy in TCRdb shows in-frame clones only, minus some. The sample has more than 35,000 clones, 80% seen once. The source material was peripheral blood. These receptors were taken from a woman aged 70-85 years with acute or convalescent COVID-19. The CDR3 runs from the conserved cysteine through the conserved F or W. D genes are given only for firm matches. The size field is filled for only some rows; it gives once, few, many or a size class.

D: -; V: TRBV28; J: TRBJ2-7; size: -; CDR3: CASSLSASTSLEQYF; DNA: TGTGCCAGCAGTTTAAGCGCTAGCACCTCTCTCGAGCAGTACTTC
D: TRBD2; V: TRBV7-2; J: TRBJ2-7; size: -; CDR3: CASSWGFGSLAGAHEQYF; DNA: TGTGCCAGCAGCTGGGGTTTCGGAAGTCTAGCGGGAGCCCACGAGCAGTACTTC
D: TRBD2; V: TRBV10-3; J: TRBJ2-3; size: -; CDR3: CAISESGGAGDTQYF; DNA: TGTGCCATCAGTGAATCGGGGGGGGCCGGGGATACGCAGTATTTT
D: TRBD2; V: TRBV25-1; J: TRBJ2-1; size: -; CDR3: CASMGLAGVGQFF; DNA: TGTGCCAGCATGGGACTAGCGGGAGTTGGGCAGTTCTTC
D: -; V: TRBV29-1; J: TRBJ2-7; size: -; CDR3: CSVRIRGPYEQYF; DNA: TGCAGCGTCCGAATACGTGGGCCCTACGAGCAGTACTTC
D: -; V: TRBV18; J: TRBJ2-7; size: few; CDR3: CASSPAISYEQYF; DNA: TGTGCCAGCTCACCCGCGATTTCCTACGAGCAGTACTTC
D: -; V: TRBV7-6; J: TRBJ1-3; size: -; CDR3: CASSLRLQGGNTIYF; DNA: TGTGCCAGCAGCCTCAGGCTTCAAGGAGGAAACACCATATATTTT
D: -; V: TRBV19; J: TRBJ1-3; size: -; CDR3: CASSMGSPLLAGNTIYF; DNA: TGTGCCAGTAGTATGGGCAGTCCCTTACTAGCTGGAAACACCATATATTTT
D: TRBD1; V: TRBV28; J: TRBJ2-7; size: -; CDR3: CASRVTGTGEQYF; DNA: TGTGCCAGCAGGGTGACAGGGACCGGCGAGCAGTACTTC
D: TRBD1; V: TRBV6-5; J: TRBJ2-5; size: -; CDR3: CASSPRDRVQETQYF; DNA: TGTGCCAGCAGTCCCCGGGACAGGGTACAAGAGACCCAGTACTTC
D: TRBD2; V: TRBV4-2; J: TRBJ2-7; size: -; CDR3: CASSQVGGAGGPYEQYF; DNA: TGTGCCAGCAGCCAAGTGGGAGGAGCGGGGGGGCCTTACGAGCAGTACTTC
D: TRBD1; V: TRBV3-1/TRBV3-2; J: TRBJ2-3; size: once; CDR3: CASSQEGTGTDTQYF; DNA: TGTGCCAGCAGCCAAGAAGGGACAGGGACAGATACGCAGTATTTT
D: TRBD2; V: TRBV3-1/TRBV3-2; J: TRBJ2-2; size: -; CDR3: CASSLLSGGATGELFF; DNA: TGTGCCAGCAGCCTATTGAGCGGGGGGGCGACCGGGGAGCTGTTTTTT
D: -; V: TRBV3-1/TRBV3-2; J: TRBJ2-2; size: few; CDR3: CASSRGVPGELFF; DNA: TGTGCCAGCAGCCGGGGAGTCCCCGGGGAGCTGTTTTTT
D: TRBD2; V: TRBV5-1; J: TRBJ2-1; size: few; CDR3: CASSLGGTRGPIEQFF; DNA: TGCGCCAGCAGCTTGGGAGGGACTAGAGGGCCCATTGAGCAGTTCTTC
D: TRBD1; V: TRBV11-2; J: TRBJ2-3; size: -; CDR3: CASSHPGQGSDTQYF; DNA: TGTGCCAGCAGCCACCCCGGACAGGGTTCAGATACGCAGTATTTT
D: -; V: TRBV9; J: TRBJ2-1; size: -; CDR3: CASSGWTGGKREVYNEQFF; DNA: TGTGCCAGCAGCGGATGGACAGGGGGAAAGCGGGAGGTCTACAATGAGCAGTTCTTC
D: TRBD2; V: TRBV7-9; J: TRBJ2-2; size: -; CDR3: CASTDGTSGSGHTGELFF; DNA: TGTGCCAGCACTGACGGGACTAGCGGGAGTGGGCACACCGGGGAGCTGTTTTTT
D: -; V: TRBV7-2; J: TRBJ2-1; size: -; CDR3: CASSRALARHNEQFF; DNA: TGTGCCAGCAGCCGTGCCCTAGCGCGTCACAATGAGCAGTTCTTC
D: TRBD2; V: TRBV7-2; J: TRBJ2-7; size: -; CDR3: CASSAGGGDWSEQYF; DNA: TGTGCCAGCAGCGCGGGGGGGGGCGATTGGTCCGAGCAGTACTTC
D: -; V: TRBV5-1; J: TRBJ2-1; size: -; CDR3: CASTPGSVSYNEQFF; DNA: TGCGCCAGCACCCCCGGGAGCGTCTCCTACAATGAGCAGTTCTTC
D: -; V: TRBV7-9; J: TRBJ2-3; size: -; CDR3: CASSPVSDTQYF; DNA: TGTGCCAGCAGCCCCGTTTCAGATACGCAGTATTTT